This TCR beta chain was profiled in a study of PD-1 blockade in classical Hodgkin lymphoma. Study overall: Every 2 weeks, patients had 3 mg/kg nivolumab intravenously.

Method: immunoSEQ multiplex PCR; TCRdb's copy keeps in-frame clones and lacks some. The sample comprises 95,000 or so clones, approximately 88% of which are singletons, and about 12% rests with the top ten. With regard to this clone: Its antigen is unidentified.

Regarding the study as a whole: Baseline diversity resembling that of newly diagnosed patients was seen in complete responders.

Germline-derived CDR1 and CDR2 are SNHLY and FYNNEI. Trimming removed 8 bases from V and 2 bases from J, with 13 bases in between. The CDR3 is 13 residues long. Autologous stem cell transplantation was followed by relapse in every patient, and brentuximab vedotin exposure varied. Patients reached a best response of complete response, partial response or progressive disease. The sequence came from a human donor with classical Hodgkin lymphoma. Sample: peripheral blood mononuclear cells (PBMCs), taken at baseline. The rearrangement uses TRBV2 and TRBJ2-7; TRBD1 is a possible D gene (6 bases). CDR3 bases: TGTGCCAGCGTAGGAACAGGGCCCTACGAGCAGTACTTC. Protein product: CASVGTGPYEQYF.